The clone carrying this TCR beta chain has a count of ten or more. Its antigen is currently unknown. This specimen belongs to a study of spatial heterogeneity in lung cancer. Documented time point: sample taken at primary tumor resection. TCRdb fed the 5' RACE reads into MiXCR, producing one record per CDR3 protein. The table includes under 14,000 distinct CDR3 sequences, approximately 7.2% detected once. This CDR3 contains 15 residues. V was pared by 0 bases and J by 6 bases, with 5 bases of the junction left unmatched. Germline V gene sequence: CDR1 SGHKS, CDR2 YYEKEE (reference sequence). The study's findings and limits: It was found that expanded intratumoral alpha and beta TCR counts tracked tumor mutation counts.

J is TRBJ2-3 and V is TRBV5-5; 9 bases are shared with TRBD2. Here the sequenced sample was lung tumor tissue, taken at surgery. The sequence came from a female donor with early-stage non-small cell lung cancer. The CDR3 coding sequence is TGTGCCAGCAGCTTGGAGGGACTAGCCGTGGATACGCAGTATTTT. The encoded protein is CASSLEGLAVDTQYF.